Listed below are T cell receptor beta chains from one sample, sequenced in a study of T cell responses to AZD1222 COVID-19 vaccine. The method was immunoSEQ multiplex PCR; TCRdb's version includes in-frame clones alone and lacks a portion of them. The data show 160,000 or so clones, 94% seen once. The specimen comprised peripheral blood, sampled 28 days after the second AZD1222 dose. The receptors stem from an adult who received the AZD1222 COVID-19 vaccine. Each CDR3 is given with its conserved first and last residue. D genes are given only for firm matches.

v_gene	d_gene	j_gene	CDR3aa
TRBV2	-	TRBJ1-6	CASSRQYPYNSPLHF
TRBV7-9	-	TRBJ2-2	CASSRRPRQDNTGELFF
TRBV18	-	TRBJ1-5	CASSRLGQNNQPQHF
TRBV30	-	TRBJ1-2	CAWFPGPGGGYTF
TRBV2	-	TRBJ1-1	CASSEGGGNTEAFF
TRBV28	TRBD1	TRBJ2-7	CASSLGYGQAYEQYF
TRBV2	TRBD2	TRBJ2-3	CATTISGMEDTQYF
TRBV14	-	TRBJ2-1	CASKGKSSYNEQFF
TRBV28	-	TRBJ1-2	CASSPGAYGYTF
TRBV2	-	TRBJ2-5	CASSGARKETQYF
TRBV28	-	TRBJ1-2	CASSLGAGLNYGYTF
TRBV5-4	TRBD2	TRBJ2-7	CASSFYGLAEGYEQYF
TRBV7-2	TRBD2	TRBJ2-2	CASSLGLAVNTGELFF
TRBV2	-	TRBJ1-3	CASSDSGDTIYF
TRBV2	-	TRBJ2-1	CASSEETVAYNEQFF
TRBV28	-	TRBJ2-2	CASSLGGQGLTGELFF
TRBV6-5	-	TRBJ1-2	CASNEGSNYGYTF
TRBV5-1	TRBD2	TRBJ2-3	CASSLVLAGGYTQYF
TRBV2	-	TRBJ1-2	CASSAQGNYGYTF
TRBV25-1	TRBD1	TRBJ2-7	CASRGDRSSYEQYF